Listed here is a single T cell receptor beta chain. Germline CDR1 SGDLS, CDR2 YYNGEE. V dropped 3 bases and J dropped 6 bases, with 13 bases sitting between them. CDR3 length: 13 amino acids. The source of the sample is a study of blood T cell repertoires in COVID-19. Study details: Collection of acute and convalescent COVID-19 samples took place in the United States, Italy and Spain. In each case, the material was cDNA or gDNA derived from T cells, B-cell-depleted T cells, or PBMCs.

Authors' methods: Estimated nucleated cell counts came from reference gene primer amplification. Assay: immunoSEQ multiplex PCR; the TCRdb copy retains only in-frame clones and omits some. V, J and clone size are taken as reported in that table, and D and trimming were inferred from the DNA itself. The table shows about 30,000 clones, with 80% to 90% occurring only once. The sequence was collected from a man between 60 and 75 years old with active COVID-19. The chain has TRBV9 and TRBJ2-7, with D perhaps TRBD1 (6 bases). Sequenced: peripheral blood. The CDR3 is CASSALGAGEQYF. CDR3 coding DNA: TGTGCCAGCAGCGCTTTGGGGGCGGGCGAGCAGTACTTC.